The T cell receptor beta chain under discussion was sequenced for a study of shared clonotypes between healthy human individuals. Study-level results: Larger estimated richness was generally seen in naive subsets than in memory subsets. Blood was the only sampled material, and tissue repertoires likely differ. Clonotypes shared by all four donors outscored non-shared clonotypes in generation probability.

Sequencing was performed with immunoSEQ multiplex PCR; in TCRdb, only in-frame clones are kept and a portion is missing. The sample carries about 2,500,000 clones, approximately 94% recorded once. V shed 3 bases and J 3 bases; nucleotides not matched to a gene: 2. Germline CDR1 SGHRS, CDR2 YFSETQ. The CDR3 extends over 13 amino acids. A split of CD4+ cells into CD45RA+ naive and CD45RA-negative memory subsets was performed. This clone showed up just a few times. Its target is unknown. Other nucleotide sequences from this sample produce the same CDR3. The chain carries TRBV5-1 and TRBJ1-2; TRBD1 matches 7 bases. The sequencing sample was made of naive CD4+ T cells sorted from blood. Subset reported: CD45RA+ positively selected. This receptor was identified in a young man in good health. Written as DNA, the CDR3 is TGCGCCAGCAGCTCCACAGGGGACTATGGCTACACCTTC. It specifies CASSSTGDYGYTF.